This record looks at one T cell receptor beta chain sequence and its context. As yet, its antigen is unknown. Trimming stripped 1 base from V and 3 bases from J, with 10 bases between. The CDR3 runs 15 residues. Germline CDR1 SGHTA, CDR2 FQGTGA. The study pooled second doses at about 4 or about 12 weeks. TCRdb keeps only in-frame clones here, not all; method: immunoSEQ multiplex PCR. Of under 130,000 clones in the sample, 70% to 90% were seen once. The data belong to a study of T cell responses to AZD1222 COVID-19 vaccine. Broader study findings: Donors, mostly white British, included more females; clonal diversity was possibly underestimated. Just a handful of AZD1222 recipients were seropositive at baseline.

The gene calls are TRBV7-3 and TRBJ1-5; the D is unclear. The source was peripheral blood, collected 28 days after the second AZD1222 dose. The TCR comes from an adult who received the AZD1222 COVID-19 vaccine. The chain's CDR3 is CASSLRYGDNQPQHF. Here the CDR3 DNA reads TGTGCCAGCAGCTTAAGGTACGGAGACAATCAGCCCCAGCATTTT. Using reference TRBV7-3 and TRBJ1-5 for the parts outside the CDR3, the full variable domain is GAGVSQTPSNKVTEKGKYVELRCDPISGHTALYWYRQSLGQGPEFLIYFQGTGAADDSGLPNDRFFAVRPEGSVSTLKIQRTERGDSAVYLCASSLRYGDNQPQHFGDGTRLSIL.